Below are 23 T cell receptor beta chains sequenced from a single sample in a study of T cells in Graves' hyperthyroidism and ophthalmopathy. RNA transcripts provided the source from which TCR beta CDR3 regions were amplified. Researchers ran a first-round RT-PCR on the TCR CDR3 using the HTBI primer set. TCRdb reprocessed the multiplex PCR reads with MiXCR, giving one entry per CDR3 protein. The sample includes around 720,000 distinct CDR3 sequences, roughly a third of them seen just once. The sequencing sample was made of blood. These receptors all stem from a woman in her forties with Graves' hyperthyroidism.

The V call is TRBV5-1, the J call TRBJ1-3; TRBD1 agrees at 7 bases. CDR1 and CDR2 from the germline V gene are SGHRS and YFSETQ. The CDR3 spans 16 residues. The V and J ends lost 2 bases and 2 bases, in that order; junction bases with no gene match: 7. In nucleotides, the CDR3 is TGCGCCAGCAGCTTACCACAGGGGCTAACTGGAAACACCATATATTTT. It encodes CASSLPQGLTGNTIYF.

The V gene is TRBV6-5, the J gene TRBJ2-7; TRBD1 agrees at 7 bases. The CDR3 consists of 15 residues. From germline, CDR1 is MNHEY and CDR2 SVGAGI. V lost 0 bases, J lost 4 bases, and 6 bases stayed unmatched. The CDR3 loop reads CASSYSGGQPYEQYF. As DNA, the CDR3 is TGTGCCAGCAGTTACTCAGGGGGCCAACCTTACGAGCAGTACTTC.

This chain joins TRBV11-1 and TRBJ1-1, with TRBD1 identical over 8 bases. Germline V gene data show CDR1 as SGHAT and CDR2 as FQDESV (reference sequence). This CDR3 region has 17 residues. Trimming at V came to 0 bases and at J to 2 bases, leaving 8 bases not matched to a gene. CDR3 sequence (DNA): TGTGCCAGCAGCTTAGCGGAGGGTCCAGGGGGCAACACTGAAGCTTTCTTT. As protein: CASSLAEGPGGNTEAFF.

V is TRBV2 and J is TRBJ1-4; TRBD1 might be the D (5 bases). Trimming left V 6 bases short and J 5 bases short, with 19 bases between. CDR3 length equals 16 residues. Germline V gene lookup returns CDR1 SNHLY and CDR2 FYNNEI. The DNA for the CDR3 is TGTGCCAGCAGCCGGCGAACGAGGGGCCGGAATGAAAAACTGTTTTTT. Translation: CASSRRTRGRNEKLFF.

This clonotype was detected only a few times. The chain joins TRBV7-9 to TRBJ2-3; weak D call: TRBD1 (6 bases). V was shortened by 5 bases and J by 0 bases, with 15 bases between the two germline ends. From germline, CDR1 is SEHNR and CDR2 FQNEAQ (reference sequence). This CDR3 comprises 16 residues. The CDR3 DNA reads as TGTGCCAGCAGCCCCGATCGACAGGACAGCACAGATACGCAGTATTTT. It yields the protein CASSPDRQDSTDTQYF.

This clonotype was picked up many times. This chain links TRBV7-8 with TRBJ2-7; 12 nucleotides match TRBD2. Germline CDR1 reads SGHVS; CDR2 reads FQNEAQ. V shed 4 bases, J shed 6 bases, and the junction held 7 bases outside the gene matches. This CDR3 has 15 amino acids. CDR3 region: CASSSSGLAGLEQYF. DNA of the CDR3: TGTGCCAGCAGCTCCTCAGGACTAGCGGGACTCGAGCAGTACTTC.

The chain combines TRBV2 with TRBJ2-3, with 8 positions matching TRBD1. The CDR3 runs 16 residues. CDR1 is SNHLY and CDR2 is FYNNEI in the germline V gene. Trimming at V came to 5 bases and at J to 3 bases, leaving 10 bases not matched to a gene. In DNA, the CDR3 is TGTGCCAGCAGTTTCCGACAGGGGTTTAGTACAGATACGCAGTATTTT. The encoded protein is CASSFRQGFSTDTQYF.

The sample holds many counts of this clonotype. The chain has TRBV20-1 and TRBJ1-2; tentative D call: TRBD1 (5 bases). CDR3 length: 13 residues. Looked up from germline, CDR1 is DFQATT and CDR2 is SNEGSKA (reference sequence). Trimming took 4 bases from V and 8 from J, leaving 17 bases between them. CDR3 coding DNA: TGCAGTGCTAATCACCGGGGCTTCGGGGGCTACACCTTC. Its translation is CSANHRGFGGYTF.

This clonotype has more than one count but fewer than ten. The rearrangement links TRBV19 to TRBJ2-7, with 10 positions matching TRBD1. The CDR3 runs to 16 residues. Germline lookup yields CDR1 LNHDA and CDR2 SQIVND (reference sequence). V was clipped by 11 bases and J by 0 bases; unmatched bases: 13. The CDR3 bases are TGTGCCTCATCCAGGAGCCGGACAGGGGGCTCCTACGAGCAGTACTTC. Translation gives CASSRSRTGGSYEQYF.

This clonotype has just a few counts. This chain links TRBV20-1 with TRBJ1-3, with 9 bases matching TRBD1. The V gene's germline CDR1 is DFQATT and CDR2 SNEGSKA (reference sequence). There are 15 residues in the CDR3. Trimming at V came to 8 bases and at J to 7 bases, leaving 15 bases not matched to a gene. Here the CDR3 DNA reads TGCAGTTTTACCGGGACAGGGAAAAAAGGCAACACCATATATTTT. This gives the protein CSFTGTGKKGNTIYF.

The sample holds a few counts of this clonotype. This rearrangement joins TRBV6-5 to TRBJ2-2, with 10 bases that match TRBD2. The CDR3 has 21 residues. V lost 0 bases, J lost 5 bases, and 18 bases stayed unmatched. CDR1 is MNHEY, CDR2 SVGAGI, per germline. DNA for the CDR3: TGTGCCAGCAGTTACTCCCCCTGGCAGAGCGGGGGGGTAGATAGGACCGGGGAGCTGTTTTTT. Its protein is CASSYSPWQSGGVDRTGELFF.

The gene calls are TRBV7-2 and TRBJ2-7, with 8 bases lining up with TRBD2. Judging by the DNA end, TRBJ2-1 fits better; the J call may be wrong. The CDR3 runs to 14 residues. The germline CDR1 and CDR2 sequences are SGHTA and FQGNSA. CDR3 nucleotides: TGTGCCAGCAGCTTTACTAGCGGCTACAATGAGCAGTTCTTC. Amino acid sequence: CASSFTSGYNEQFF.

CDR3 amino acids: CASSPGRDFNTEAFF. In DNA, the CDR3 is TGTGCCAGCAGCCCGGGAAGGGATTTTAACACTGAAGCTTTCTTT. The V and J genes are TRBV10-3 and TRBJ1-1; D gene unclear. CDR1 is ENHRY and CDR2 is SYGVKD in the germline V gene. Trimming cost V 10 bases and J 2 bases, with 20 bases left between them. The CDR3 has 15 residues.

This clonotype appeared many times. The V gene is TRBV7-6, the J gene TRBJ1-1; D is undetermined. Trimming took off 3 bases at V and 2 bases at J, with 10 bases between the two ends. Looked up from germline, CDR1 is SGHVS and CDR2 is FNYEAQ. The CDR3 extends over 14 amino acids. CDR3 residues: CASSFKDTNTEAFF. The CDR3 DNA is TGTGCCAGCAGCTTTAAGGATACTAACACTGAAGCTTTCTTT.

The sample holds a few counts of this clonotype. V is TRBV9 and J is TRBJ1-2, with TRBD1 matching 10 bases. CDR1 and CDR2 (germline): SGDLS, YYNGEE. J gave up 4 bases and V 2 bases, and 8 bases lay outside the gene matches. The CDR3 covers 16 residues. The CDR3 spells CASSVGQGFDLYGYTF. CDR3 DNA: TGTGCCAGCAGCGTGGGACAGGGGTTCGATCTCTATGGCTACACCTTC.

This chain links TRBV5-1 with TRBJ1-2, with 7 positions matching TRBD1. This CDR3 spans 14 amino acids. V shed 8 bases and J 5 bases; nucleotides not matched to a gene: 12. The germline V gene encodes CDR1 SGHRS and CDR2 YFSETQ. The CDR3 reads CASASQGTVYGYTF. The CDR3, as DNA: TGCGCCAGTGCCTCACAGGGGACGGTATATGGCTACACCTTC.

The chain has TRBV7-2 and TRBJ1-4, with TRBD1 identical over 11 bases. The V and J ends lost 8 bases and 7 bases, in that order; junction bases with no gene match: 12. Germline CDR1 SGHTA, CDR2 FQGNSA. The length of the CDR3 is 16 residues. CDR3 nucleotide sequence: TGTGCCAGCTCACCACCGGCGGGACAGGGGGGTGAAAAACTGTTTTTT. Encoded protein: CASSPPAGQGGEKLFF. Based on the CDR3 plus reference TRBV7-2 and TRBJ1-4, the full variable domain is GAGVSQSPSNKVTEKGKDVELRCDPISGHTALYWYRQSLGQGLEFLIYFQGNSAPDKSGLPSDRFSAERTGGSVSTLTIQRTQQEDSAVYLCASSPPAGQGGEKLFFGSGTQLSVL.

This clonotype was detected many times. The V gene is TRBV29-1, the J gene TRBJ2-5, with 11 bases lining up with TRBD2. From germline, CDR1 is SQVTM and CDR2 ANQGSEA. This CDR3 has 14 amino acids. V lost 4 bases and J lost 5; bases outside the gene matches: 6. As DNA, the CDR3 is TGCAGCGTTGTTCTTAGCGGGAGGGCGGAGACCCAGTACTTC. It codes for CSVVLSGRAETQYF.

This clonotype appeared many times. The chain has TRBV7-2 and TRBJ2-7, with TRBD1 matching 7 bases. Germline V gene sequence: CDR1 SGHTA, CDR2 FQGNSA. The CDR3 runs 13 residues. The V segment lost 3 bases and the J segment 3 bases; nucleotides outside the gene matches: 2. CDR3 residues: CASSFNRGYEQYF. For the CDR3, the DNA is TGTGCCAGCAGCTTTAACAGGGGCTACGAGCAGTACTTC.

This clonotype was seen only a few times. CDR3 region: CASSVGSSETEAFF. The CDR3 region has the DNA TGTGCCAGCAGCGTAGGATCGTCGGAGACTGAAGCTTTCTTT. This chain uses TRBV9 with TRBJ1-1; D not certain. This CDR3 contains 14 residues. V dropped 0 bases and J dropped 5 bases, with 11 bases sitting between them. Germline CDR1 reads SGDLS; CDR2 reads YYNGEE.

This clonotype showed up just a few times. The V and J genes are TRBV12-5 and TRBJ2-7; D is undetermined. The V and J ends lost 1 base and 4 bases respectively, with 11 bases between them. CDR3 length: 14 amino acids. The germline gives CDR1 LGHNT, CDR2 FRNRAP. CDR3 nucleotide sequence: TGTGCTAGTGGTTTGGACGTAGGCTCATACGAGCAGTACTTC. Its protein product is CASGLDVGSYEQYF.

The chain has TRBV30 and TRBJ2-7, with TRBD1 matching over 8 bases. CDR1 is GTSNPN and CDR2 is SVGIG in the germline V gene (reference sequence). The V gene end was trimmed by 3 bases and the J gene end by 9 bases; junction bases not matched to a gene: 16. The CDR3 length is 15 residues. The CDR3 DNA is TGTGCCTGGAGGGGCAGGGGGCTTGGCCTCATCGGGCAGTACTTC. Residues: CAWRGRGLGLIGQYF.

This clonotype has a handful of counts. The chain carries TRBV7-2 and TRBJ2-7; the match to TRBD1 covers 10 bases. Germline V gene data show CDR1 as SGHTA and CDR2 as FQGNSA. Trimming cost V 4 bases and J 7 bases; bases outside gene matches: 13. This CDR3 is 16 amino acids long. CDR3 bases: TGTGCCAGCAGCTACCCCCGGGACAGGGGTTTGAGGGAGCAGTACTTC. Its protein product is CASSYPRDRGLREQYF.